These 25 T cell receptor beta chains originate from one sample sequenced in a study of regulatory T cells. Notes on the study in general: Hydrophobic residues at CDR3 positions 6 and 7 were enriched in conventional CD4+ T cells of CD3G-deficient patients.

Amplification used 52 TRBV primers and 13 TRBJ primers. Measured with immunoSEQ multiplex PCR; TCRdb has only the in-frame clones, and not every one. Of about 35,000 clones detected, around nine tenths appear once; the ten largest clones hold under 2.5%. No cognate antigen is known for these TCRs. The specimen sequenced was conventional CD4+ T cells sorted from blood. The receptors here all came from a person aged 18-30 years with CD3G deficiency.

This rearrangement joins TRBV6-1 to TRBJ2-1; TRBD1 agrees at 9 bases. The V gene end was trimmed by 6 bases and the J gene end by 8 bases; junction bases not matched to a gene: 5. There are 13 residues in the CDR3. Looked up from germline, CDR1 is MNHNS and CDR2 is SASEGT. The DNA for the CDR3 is TGTGCCAGCAGCAGACAGGGGGGGTATGAGCAGTTCTTC. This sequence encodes CASSRQGGYEQFF.

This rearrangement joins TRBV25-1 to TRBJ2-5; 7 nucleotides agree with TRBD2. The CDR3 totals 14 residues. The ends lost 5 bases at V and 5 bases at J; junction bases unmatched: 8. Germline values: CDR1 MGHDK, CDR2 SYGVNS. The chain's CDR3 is CASSFGEGAETQYF. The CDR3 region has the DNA TGTGCCAGCAGTTTCGGGGAGGGAGCGGAGACCCAGTACTTC.

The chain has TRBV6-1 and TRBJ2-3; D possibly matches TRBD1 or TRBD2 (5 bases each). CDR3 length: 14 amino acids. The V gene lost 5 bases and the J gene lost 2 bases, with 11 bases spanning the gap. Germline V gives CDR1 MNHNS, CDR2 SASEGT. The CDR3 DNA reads TGTGCCAGCAGTTTGAGAGGGGTCACAGATACGCAGTATTTT. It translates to CASSLRGVTDTQYF.

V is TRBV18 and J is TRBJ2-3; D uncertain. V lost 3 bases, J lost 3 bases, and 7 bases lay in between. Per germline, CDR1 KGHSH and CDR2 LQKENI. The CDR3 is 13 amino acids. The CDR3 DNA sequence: TGTGCCAGCTCACCCGGAAGGACAGATACGCAGTATTTT. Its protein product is CASSPGRTDTQYF.

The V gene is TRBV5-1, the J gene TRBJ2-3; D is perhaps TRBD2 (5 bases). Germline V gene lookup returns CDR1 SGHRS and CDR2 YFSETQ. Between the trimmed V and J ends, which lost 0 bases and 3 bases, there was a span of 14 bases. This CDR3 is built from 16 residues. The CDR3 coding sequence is TGCGCCAGCAGCTTGGGAATGGGAGAAGGTACAGATACGCAGTATTTT. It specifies CASSLGMGEGTDTQYF.

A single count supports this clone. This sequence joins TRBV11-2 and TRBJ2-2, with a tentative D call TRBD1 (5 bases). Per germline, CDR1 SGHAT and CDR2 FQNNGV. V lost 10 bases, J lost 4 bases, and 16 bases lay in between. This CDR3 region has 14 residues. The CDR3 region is CATSDGAGTGELFF. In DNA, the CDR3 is TGTGCCACCTCAGATGGGGCTGGCACCGGGGAGCTGTTTTTT.

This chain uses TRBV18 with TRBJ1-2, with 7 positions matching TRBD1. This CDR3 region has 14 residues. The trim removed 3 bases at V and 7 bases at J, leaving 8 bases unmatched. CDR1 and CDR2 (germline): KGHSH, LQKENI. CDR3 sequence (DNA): TGTGCCAGCTCACCTGACAGGGAAACTGCTGGCTACACCTTC. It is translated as CASSPDRETAGYTF. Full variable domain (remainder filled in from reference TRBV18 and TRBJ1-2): NAGVMQNPRHLVRRRGQEARLRCSPMKGHSHVYWYRQLPEEGLKFMVYLQKENIIDESGMPKERFSAEFPKEGPSILRIQQVVRGDSAAYFCASSPDRETAGYTFGSGTRLTVV.

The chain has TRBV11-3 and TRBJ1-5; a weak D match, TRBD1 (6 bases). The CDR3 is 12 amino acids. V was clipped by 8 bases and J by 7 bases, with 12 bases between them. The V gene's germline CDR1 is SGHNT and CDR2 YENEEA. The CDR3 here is CASYRGGQPQHF. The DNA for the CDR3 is TGTGCCAGCTATCGAGGGGGGCAGCCCCAGCATTTT.

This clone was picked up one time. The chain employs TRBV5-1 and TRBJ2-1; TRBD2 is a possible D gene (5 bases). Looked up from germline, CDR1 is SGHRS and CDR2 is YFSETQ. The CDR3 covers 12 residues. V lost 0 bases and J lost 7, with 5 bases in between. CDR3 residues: CASSLGENEQFF. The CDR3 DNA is TGCGCCAGCAGCTTGGGGGAGAATGAGCAGTTCTTC.

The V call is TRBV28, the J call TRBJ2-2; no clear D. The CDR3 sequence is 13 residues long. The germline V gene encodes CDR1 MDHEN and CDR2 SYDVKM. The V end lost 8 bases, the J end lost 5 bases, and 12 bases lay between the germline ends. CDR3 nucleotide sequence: TGTGCCAGCCTTAGTAGAGAGACCGGGGAGCTGTTTTTT. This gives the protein CASLSRETGELFF.

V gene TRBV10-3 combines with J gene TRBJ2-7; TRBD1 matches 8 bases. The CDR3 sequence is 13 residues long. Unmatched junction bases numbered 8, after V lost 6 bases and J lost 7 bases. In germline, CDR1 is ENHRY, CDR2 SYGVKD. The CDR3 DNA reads TGTGCCATCAGAGGACAGGGACGGAATGAGCAGTACTTC. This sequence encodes CAIRGQGRNEQYF.

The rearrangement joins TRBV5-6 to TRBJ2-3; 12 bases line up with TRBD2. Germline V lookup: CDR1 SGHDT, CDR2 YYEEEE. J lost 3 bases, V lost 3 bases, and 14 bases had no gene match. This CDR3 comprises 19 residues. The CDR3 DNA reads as TGTGCCAGCAGCTCAATAGGGACTAGCGGGCTTGGAGGGACAGATACGCAGTATTTT. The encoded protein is CASSSIGTSGLGGTDTQYF.

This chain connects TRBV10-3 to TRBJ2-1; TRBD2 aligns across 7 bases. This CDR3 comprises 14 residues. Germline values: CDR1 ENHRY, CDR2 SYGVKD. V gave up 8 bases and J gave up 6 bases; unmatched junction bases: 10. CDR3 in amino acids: CAIGEAGRTNEQFF. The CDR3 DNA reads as TGTGCCATCGGAGAAGCGGGACGAACCAATGAGCAGTTCTTC.

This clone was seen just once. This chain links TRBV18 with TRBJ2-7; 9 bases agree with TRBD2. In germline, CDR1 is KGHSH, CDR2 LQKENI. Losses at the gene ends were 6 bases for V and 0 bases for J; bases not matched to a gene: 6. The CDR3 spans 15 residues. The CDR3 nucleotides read TGTGCCAGCTCCCGAGATAGCGGGAGCTCCTACGAGCAGTACTTC. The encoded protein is CASSRDSGSSYEQYF.

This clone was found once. The CDR3 DNA is TGTGCCAGCAGTCCCCTGGGGGTCCGGGAAAAACTGTTTTTT. Translating gives CASSPLGVREKLFF. The V and J genes are TRBV6-5 and TRBJ1-4, with D tentatively TRBD1 (5 bases). The CDR3 is made up of 14 amino acids. Trimming removed 5 bases from V and 8 bases from J, with 15 bases in between. Germline-derived CDR1 and CDR2 are MNHEY and SVGAGI.

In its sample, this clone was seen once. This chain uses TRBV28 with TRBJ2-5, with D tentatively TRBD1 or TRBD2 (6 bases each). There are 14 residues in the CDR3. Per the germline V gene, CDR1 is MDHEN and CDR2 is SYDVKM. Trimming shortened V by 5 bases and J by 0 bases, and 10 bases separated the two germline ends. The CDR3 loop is CASSRGGHQETQYF. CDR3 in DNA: TGTGCCAGCAGTCGAGGGGGGCACCAAGAGACCCAGTACTTC.

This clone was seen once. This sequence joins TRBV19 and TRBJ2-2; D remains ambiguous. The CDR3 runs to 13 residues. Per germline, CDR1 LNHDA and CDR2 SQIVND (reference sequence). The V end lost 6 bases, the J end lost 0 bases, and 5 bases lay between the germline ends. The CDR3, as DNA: TGTGCCAGTAGGGCCCCGAACACCGGGGAGCTGTTTTTT. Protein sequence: CASRAPNTGELFF.

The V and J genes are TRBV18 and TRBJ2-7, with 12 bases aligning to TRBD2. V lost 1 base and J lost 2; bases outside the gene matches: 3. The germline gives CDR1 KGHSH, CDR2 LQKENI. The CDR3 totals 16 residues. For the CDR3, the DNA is TGTGCCAGCTCACCACAGGGACTAGCGGGCCCCTACGAGCAGTACTTC. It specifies CASSPQGLAGPYEQYF.

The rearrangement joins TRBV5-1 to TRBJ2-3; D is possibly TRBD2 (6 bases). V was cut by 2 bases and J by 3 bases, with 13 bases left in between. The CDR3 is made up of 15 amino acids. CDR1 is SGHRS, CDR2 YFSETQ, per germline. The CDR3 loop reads CASSFQPGATDTQYF. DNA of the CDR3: TGCGCCAGCAGCTTCCAACCGGGAGCGACAGATACGCAGTATTTT.

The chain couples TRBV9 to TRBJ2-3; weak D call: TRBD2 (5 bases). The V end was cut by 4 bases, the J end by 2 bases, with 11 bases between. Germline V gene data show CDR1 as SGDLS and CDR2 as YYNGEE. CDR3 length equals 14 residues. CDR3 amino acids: CASSPRLLTDTQYF. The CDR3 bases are TGTGCCAGCAGCCCCCGACTACTCACAGATACGCAGTATTTT.

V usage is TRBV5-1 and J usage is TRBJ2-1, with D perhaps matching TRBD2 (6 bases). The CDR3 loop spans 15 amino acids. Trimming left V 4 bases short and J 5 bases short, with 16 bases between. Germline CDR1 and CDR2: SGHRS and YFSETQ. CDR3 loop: CASSLGAGWDNEQFF. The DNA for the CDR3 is TGCGCCAGCAGCCTGGGAGCGGGCTGGGACAATGAGCAGTTCTTC.

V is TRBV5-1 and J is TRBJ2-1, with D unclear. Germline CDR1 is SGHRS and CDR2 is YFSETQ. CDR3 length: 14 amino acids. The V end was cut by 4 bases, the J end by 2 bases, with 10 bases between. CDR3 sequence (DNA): TGCGCCAGCAGCCGTGTAGGGCCCTACAATGAGCAGTTCTTC. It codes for CASSRVGPYNEQFF. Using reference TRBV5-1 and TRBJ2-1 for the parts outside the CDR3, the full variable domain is KAGVTQTPRYLIKTRGQQVTLSCSPISGHRSVSWYQQTPGQGLQFLFEYFSETQRNKGNFPGRFSGRQFSNSRSEMNVSTLELGDSALYLCASSRVGPYNEQFFGPGTRLTVL.

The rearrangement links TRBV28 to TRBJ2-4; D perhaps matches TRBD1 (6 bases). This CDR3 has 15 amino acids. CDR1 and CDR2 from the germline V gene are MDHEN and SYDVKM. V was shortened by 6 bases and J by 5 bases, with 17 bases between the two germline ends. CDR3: CASSPSGTFQNIQYF. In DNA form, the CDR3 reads TGTGCCAGCAGCCCTTCGGGGACATTTCAAAACATTCAGTACTTC.

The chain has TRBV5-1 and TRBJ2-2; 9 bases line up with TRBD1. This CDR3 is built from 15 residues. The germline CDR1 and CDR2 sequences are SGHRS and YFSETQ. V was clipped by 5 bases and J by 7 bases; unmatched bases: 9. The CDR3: CASRPTGTGYGELFF. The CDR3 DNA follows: TGCGCCAGCAGGCCAACCGGGACAGGGTACGGGGAGCTGTTTTTT.

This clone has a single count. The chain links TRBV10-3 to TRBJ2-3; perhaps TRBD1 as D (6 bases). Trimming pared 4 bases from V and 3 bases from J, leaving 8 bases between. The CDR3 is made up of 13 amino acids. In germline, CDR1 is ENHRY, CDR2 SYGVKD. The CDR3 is CAISVTGTDTQYF. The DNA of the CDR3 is TGTGCCATCAGTGTAACAGGGACAGATACGCAGTATTTT.